This T cell receptor (beta chain) comes out of a study of cytomegalovirus exposure and HLA in healthy donors. Findings and caveats of the study: According to reports, the classifier identified cytomegalovirus status with high specificity and sensitivity. When analyzed later, the rates of TCR association showed variation by HLA locus, with DRB1 the most and HLA-C the fewest. When the data were analyzed later, several of the most significant clusters appeared to be linked to common viral pathogens. The CMV antigen specificity of a few CMV-associated chains was confirmed through in vitro analysis.

Trimming removed 3 bases from V and 7 bases from J; junction bases left unmatched: 3. The CDR3 has 14 residues. CDR1 is SGHTA, CDR2 FQGTGA, per germline. A note on this clone: Its antigen remains unknown.

The PCR had 60 Vbeta and 13 Jbeta primers. Libraries were prepared by immunoSEQ multiplex PCR; TCRdb keeps only in-frame clonotypes and omits some of them. The table records about 160,000 clones, about 65% of them present only once. Sequenced input: PBMCs. The chain has TRBV7-3 and TRBJ1-6; 7 nucleotides line up with TRBD1. This TCR came from a woman aged 25 to 39 in good health and CMV-seronegative. CDR3 in DNA: TGTGCCAGCAGCTTTACAGGGGAGAATTCACCCCTCCACTTT. As protein: CASSFTGENSPLHF.